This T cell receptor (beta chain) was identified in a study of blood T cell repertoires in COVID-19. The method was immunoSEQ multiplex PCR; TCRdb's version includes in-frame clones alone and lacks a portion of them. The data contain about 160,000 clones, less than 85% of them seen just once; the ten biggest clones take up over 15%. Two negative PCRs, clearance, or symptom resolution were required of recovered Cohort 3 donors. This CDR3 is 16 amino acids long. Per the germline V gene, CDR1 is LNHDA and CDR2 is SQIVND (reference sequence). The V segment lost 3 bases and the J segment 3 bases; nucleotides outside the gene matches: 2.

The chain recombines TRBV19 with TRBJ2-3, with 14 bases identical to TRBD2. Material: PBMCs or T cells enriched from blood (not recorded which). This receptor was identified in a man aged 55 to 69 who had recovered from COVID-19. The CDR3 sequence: CASSMGLAGETDTQYF. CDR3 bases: TGTGCCAGTAGTATGGGACTAGCGGGAGAAACAGATACGCAGTATTTT.